Below, one T cell receptor (beta chain) is given with its context. The antigen remains undetermined. The germline CDR1 and CDR2 sequences are DFQATT and SNEGSKA (reference sequence). The V end was cut by 2 bases, the J end by 4 bases, with 15 bases between. There are 16 residues in the CDR3. The sample originates from a study of Graves' ophthalmopathy and Graves' hyperthyroidism. Whole-study results and caveats: Prediction of ophthalmopathy progression reached around 70% sensitivity and about 72% specificity. Using a 13-signature model, the authors split ophthalmopathy from stable hyperthyroidism, with approximately 88% sensitivity and approximately 80% specificity.

Hyperthyroidism cases were recent diagnoses of under 2 months' duration in people aged 18 to 65. The TCR beta CDR3 regions underwent amplification from RNA transcripts. RT-PCR in the first round used HTBI primers; a second-round multiplex PCR followed. One entry per CDR3 protein, called by TCRdb with MiXCR from the multiplex PCR reads. The sample contains about 500,000 distinct CDR3 sequences, approximately 35% of which appear only once. The sample taken for sequencing was peripheral blood or thyroid tissue (not recorded which). This chain links TRBV20-1 with TRBJ1-6; D is uncertain. The TCR originated in an adult man with Graves' hyperthyroidism. In DNA, the CDR3 is TGCAGTGCTAGACCAACCTGGGAAGCTTATAATTCACCCCTCCACTTT. Amino acids: CSARPTWEAYNSPLHF.